Sequencing of this T cell receptor beta chain was carried out in a study of glioma-infiltrating T cells. Study details: Samples included WHO grade II oligodendrogliomas or astrocytomas and initial-diagnosis grade IV glioblastomas. Target coverage was about 4.5- to 11-fold for roughly one million blood T cells. Study-level results: Patients with low tissue-blood divergence carried a signature set of shared blood CDR3 motifs.

The iRepertoire nested amplicon-rescue multiplex PCR amplified TCR alpha and beta CDR3s from RNA. Tissue mRNA or PBMC total RNA, roughly 90-400 ng, went into one-step reverse transcription and amplification. One entry per CDR3 protein results from TCRdb running MiXCR on the multiplex PCR reads. The table has fewer than 500,000 distinct CDR3 sequences, approximately 42% seen once. From germline, CDR1 is SNHLY and CDR2 FYNNEI. Losses at the gene ends were 4 bases for V and 3 bases for J; bases not matched to a gene: 8. CDR3 length: 16 amino acids. On this clonotype itself: As yet, its antigen is unknown.

This sequence was found in a human donor with low-grade glioma or glioblastoma, undergoing nonglioma brain surgery, or in good health (not recorded which). Material for sequencing was glioma tissue, nonneoplastic brain tissue, or PBMCs (not recorded which). The chain employs TRBV2 and TRBJ2-3; 9 bases are a match to TRBD2. The CDR3 sequence is CASSVISGRYTDTQYF. CDR3 DNA: TGTGCCAGCAGTGTAATTAGCGGGAGATATACAGATACGCAGTATTTT.